A selection of T cell receptor beta chains follows, all from one sample in a study of human T cells and chemical hapten exposure. In TCRdb, the RACE reads were re-called with MiXCR into one record per CDR3 protein. The profile shows over 50,000 distinct CDR3 sequences, roughly 10% of them singletons. The source material was whole blood, sampled in connection with sensitization to the hapten diphenylcyclopropenone (DPC). The receptors derive from a woman in her twenties or thirties with alopecia areata. Some clones in this sample may be carry-over from other donors' samples. CDR3s include the opening cysteine and the closing phenylalanine or tryptophan. A row's size may be missing; if present it is once, few, many or a size class.

TRBV6-2/TRBV6-3,14,many,CASSYRFGAYEQYF
TRBV29-1,14,NA,CSVLPVDSGNTIYF
TRBV7-8,15,NA,CASSLAYSSGNTIYF
TRBV28,13,few,CASGTGVDQPQHF
TRBV7-8,18,many,CASSLEGTTSVAFDTQYF
TRBV20-1,14,few,CSARASGGRFLRYF
TRBV12-3/TRBV12-4,14,few,CASSVAGPGDTQYF
TRBV29-1,11,few,CSVDGGDTQYF
TRBV7-9,17,few,CASSPSAVAGGYNEQFF
TRBV7-3,16,many,CASSLSVGSVYNEQFF
TRBV5-1,15,many,CASSLAGSSGTEAFF
TRBV29-1,14,many,CSTSGPMNTGELFF
TRBV28,15,NA,CASSLFMERQETQYF
TRBV7-2,14,NA,CASSFGANTGELFF
TRBV29-1,11,NA,CIFSGHVEAFF
TRBV5-4,11,few,CASSLDSEQYF
TRBV25-1,16,once,CASSEYIPGGTDTQYF
TRBV27,14,many,CASSFGGFNQPQHF
TRBV20-1,17,many,CSARLPTGGGAYNEQFF
TRBV3-1,15,NA,CASTQGGARGNEQFF
TRBV3-1,14,many,CASSQAGTYNEQFF
TRBV7-9,16,NA,CASSPDSLSSNQPQHF
TRBV4-3,16,many,CASSQDAGTGANVLTF
TRBV7-2,15,many,CASSLRTGSNQPQHF
TRBV29-1,13,NA,CSVGDRGTDTQYF
TRBV28,13,many,CASSLFFQVEAFF
TRBV4-1,14,medium-sized,CASSAQALQGTQYF
TRBV5-1,13,NA,CASTQRGGETQYF
TRBV21-1,14,NA,CASGRSRKFPEAFF